This T cell receptor beta chain is drawn from a study of T cell responses to AZD1222 COVID-19 vaccine (dated by TCRdb to the early 2020s). Study-level background: A total of around 240 trial participants underwent TCR sequencing, of whom around 200 received two doses of AZD1222 and some 25 received two doses of the MenACWY control vaccine. Trial participants were enrolled by age into 18-55, 56-69 and 70-plus year subgroups, with around 150, 28 and 57 TCR-sequenced participants respectively.

The V end gives up 3 bases and the J end 0 bases, leaving 14 bases in the junction not matched to a gene. For CDR1 and CDR2, the germline V gene (reference sequence) lists MNHEY and SMNVEV. The CDR3 runs 18 amino acids, cysteine and phenylalanine included. Here the CDR3 DNA is all that survives: 54 bases in frame from base 1. The CDR3 regions of human TCRbeta chains were subjected to immunosequencing. In the authors' own workflow: TCRs in the repertoires were matched against a reference library of SARS-CoV-2-specific TCRs that had been generated with the MIRA antigen-specificity platform. Breadth was defined as the fraction of unique TCRs that were SARS-CoV-2-associated, and depth was defined as the fraction of total T cells that were SARS-CoV-2-associated. Each spike-specific TCR was assigned to its reactive spike region and to a CD4 or CD8 class using the MIRA data. Log10-transformed breadth and depth values were compared by one-way ANOVA with Sidak's multiple comparisons tests. The source is immuneACCESS, and TCRdb retained only in-frame sequences with V and J called. Part of the clones is not carried over; for the studies checked, unresolved V genes explain less than half of this, and the remainder is unexplained. V and J calls plus clone size are reproduced from that table; the DNA served to infer D and trimming. Across this sample there are around 70,000 clones, with approximately 90% seen only once. Together, the top ten hold roughly 1.2% of the sample.

Points the paper makes about the study in general: Because no day 14 peak-response samples were available, repertoires were characterized only after the peak T cell response. Reportedly, almost half of the unique spike-specific TCRs recognized epitopes lying outside the regions that are mutated in the B.1.351 and B.1.1.7 variants. The vaccine-associated CD4 TCRs covered the entire spike protein, and the dominant responses fell in regions 160-218 and 743-854. Participants were mostly white British, with more females than males. The authors suggested clonal diversity may have been underestimated. Only five to seven AZD1222 recipients were SARS-CoV-2 seropositive at baseline, limiting conclusions about previously exposed vaccinees. In the small 56-69-year group, the increase in depth fell short of significance, most likely because of low power. After two AZD1222 doses, spike-specific TCR breadth and depth were significantly higher than at day 0 and than in MenACWY recipients.

To note about this clone: This receptor's antigen is unknown. The record has no base qualities; no much larger clone is one base away.

According to the study, the label for this sample's time point signals: about 28 days (+/-7) after the second vaccine dose. Because spike-specific TCR depth and breadth did not differ between the two schedules, AZD1222 recipients who got a second dose at roughly 4 weeks were pooled with those who got a second dose at roughly 12 weeks. Vaccinee samples were obtained from the UK trials COV001 and COV002, which included a single-blind randomized controlled phase 2/3 trial of AZD1222 (ChAdOx1 nCoV-19) in healthy adults. Trial participant PBMC samples were collected at day 0 and day 28 after the second dose for TCRbeta chain sequencing.

The starting material was peripheral blood, obtained 28 days after the second AZD1222 dose. Recombination connected TRBV27 to TRBJ2-7; 7 bases in the middle match TRBD2. The receptor comes from an adult who received the AZD1222 COVID-19 vaccine. The nucleotides read TGTGCCAGCAGTTTGGAAAGGCGGCTAGCGGAGAGCTCCTACGAGCAGTACTTC. It translates as CASSLERRLAESSYEQYF.